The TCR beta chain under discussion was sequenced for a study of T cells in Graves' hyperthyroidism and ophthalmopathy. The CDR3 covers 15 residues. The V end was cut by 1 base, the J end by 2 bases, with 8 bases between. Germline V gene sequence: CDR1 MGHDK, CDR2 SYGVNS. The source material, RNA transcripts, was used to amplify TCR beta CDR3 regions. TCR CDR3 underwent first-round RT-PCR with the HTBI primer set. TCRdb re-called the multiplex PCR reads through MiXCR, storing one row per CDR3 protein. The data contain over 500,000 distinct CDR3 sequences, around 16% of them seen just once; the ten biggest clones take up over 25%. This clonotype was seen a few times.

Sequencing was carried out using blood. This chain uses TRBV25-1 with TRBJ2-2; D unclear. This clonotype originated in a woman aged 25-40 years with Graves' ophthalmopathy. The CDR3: CASSESLPNTGELFF. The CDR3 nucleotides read TGTGCCAGCAGTGAATCCTTACCAAACACCGGGGAGCTGTTTTTT.